This T cell receptor beta chain was observed in a study of siplizumab effects on memory and regulatory T cells. Germline CDR1 reads SGHTA; CDR2 reads FQGNSA. The CDR3 has 14 residues. V shed 1 base and J 9 bases; nucleotides not matched to a gene: 5. This clone was counted only a few times. The antigen is undetermined. Findings of the study overall: Naive T cells, seemingly more diverse than memory cells, seemed major alloresponse contributors. Unstimulated subsets were the mapping target of only a minor fraction of alloreactive clones. It was not possible to assign a naive or memory phenotype to roughly 80-96% of proliferating CD4+ or CD8+ clones. A significant reduction in alloreactive sequences traceable to unstimulated CD4+ memory cells was produced by siplizumab.

The assay was immunoSEQ multiplex PCR, and TCRdb's table has in-frame clones only and misses some. The sample lists around 26,000 clones, roughly 82% occurring once. The chain links TRBV7-2 to TRBJ2-1; 8 nucleotides agree with TRBD2. The sequence was collected from a human donor in good health. Sequences were obtained from memory CD4+ T cells sorted from blood. The CDR3 DNA sequence: TGTGCCAGCAGCTTAGGGACTAGCCGGGCTGAGCAGTTCTTC. Protein product: CASSLGTSRAEQFF.